This T cell receptor beta chain was recorded in a study of blood T cells in healthy people across ages. CDR3 length equals 14 residues. Germline V gene data show CDR1 as DFQATT and CDR2 as SNEGSKA (reference sequence). Sample-barcoded 5' priming and a J-beta primer mix drove a second PCR of about 6 to 12 cycles. A template-switch adaptor with 12 random nucleotides tagged each cDNA molecule. TCRdb re-called the 5' RACE reads through MiXCR, storing one row per CDR3 protein. The sample records about 680,000 distinct CDR3 sequences, approximately 50% being singletons. With regard to this clonotype: Its antigen is undetermined.

Regarding the study as a whole: A strong correlation between TCR beta diversity and naive T cell percentage was seen. Per million T cells, TCR beta diversity dropped roughly linearly as age increased.

Sequencing input: blood. This TCR came from a woman aged 55-69 years in good health. The J gene is TRBJ2-1, the V gene TRBV20-1, with TRBD2 identical over 7 bases. DNA of the CDR3: TGCAGCCCCCCGGGGGGTCAGGTTAATAATGAGCAGTTCTTC. This sequence encodes CSPPGGQVNNEQFF.